This passage covers 25 T cell receptor beta chains from one sample sequenced in a study of blood T cell repertoires in COVID-19. The repertoire was sequenced with immunoSEQ multiplex PCR; TCRdb's copy has only in-frame clones and lacks some. The sample carries about 130,000 clones, about 87% recorded once. Input material: peripheral blood. The receptors come from a human donor in a cohort sampled during active COVID-19.

V gene TRBV7-9 combines with J gene TRBJ1-3, with D uncertain. Germline loops: CDR1 SEHNR, CDR2 FQNEAQ (reference sequence). The germline V and J ends were trimmed by 5 bases and 4 bases, with 15 bases remaining between them. The CDR3 is 15 residues long. The CDR3 sequence: CASSPSFNLGNTIYF. Here the CDR3 DNA reads TGTGCCAGCAGCCCTAGTTTTAATCTCGGAAACACCATATATTTT.

The rearrangement links TRBV5-1 to TRBJ2-6, with 11 bases that match TRBD1. Germline V gene sequence: CDR1 SGHRS, CDR2 YFSETQ. V lost 3 bases and J lost 2; bases outside the gene matches: 4. CDR3 length equals 17 residues. In DNA, the CDR3 is TGCGCCAGCAGCTGGGACAGGGGGTACCCTGGGGCCAACGTCCTGACTTTC. Translated: CASSWDRGYPGANVLTF.

This rearrangement joins TRBV19 to TRBJ2-3; D ambiguous. The length of the CDR3 is 13 residues. The germline V and J ends were trimmed by 1 base and 2 bases, with 4 bases remaining between them. Per the germline V gene, CDR1 is LNHDA and CDR2 is SQIVND (reference sequence). The CDR3 loop reads CASSIGITDTQYF. In DNA, the CDR3 is TGTGCCAGTAGTATAGGTATCACAGATACGCAGTATTTT.

The chain has TRBV14 and TRBJ1-1; D not certain. V lost 1 base and J lost 3, with 9 bases in between. The CDR3 has 14 amino acids. Germline assignment: CDR1 SGHDN and CDR2 FVKESK. CDR3 DNA: TGTGCCAGCAGCCAAGGGCTGGGCTACACTGAAGCTTTCTTT. Its protein product is CASSQGLGYTEAFF. Using reference TRBV14 and TRBJ1-1 for the parts outside the CDR3, the full variable domain is EAGVTQFPSHSVIEKGQTVTLRCDPISGHDNLYWYRRVMGKEIKFLLHFVKESKQDESGMPNNRFLAERTGGTYSTLKVQPAELEDSGVYFCASSQGLGYTEAFFGQGTRLTVV.

The chain uses TRBV5-5 and TRBJ1-2; D gene ambiguous. The CDR3 covers 13 residues. Germline V gene data show CDR1 as SGHKS and CDR2 as YYEKEE (reference sequence). Trimming shortened V by 0 bases and J by 7 bases, and 10 bases separated the two germline ends. The CDR3 here is CASSLAGFAGYTF. The CDR3 bases are TGTGCCAGCAGCTTGGCCGGGTTTGCTGGCTACACCTTC.

The genes are TRBV10-3 and TRBJ1-2; 8 bases line up with TRBD1. The CDR3 totals 13 residues. Germline V gene sequence: CDR1 ENHRY, CDR2 SYGVKD. After removal of 4 bases from V and 4 bases from J, the junction contained 2 bases not matched to a gene. CDR3: CAISAGTGYGYTF. In DNA form, the CDR3 reads TGTGCCATCAGTGCAGGGACAGGCTATGGCTACACCTTC.

The chain couples TRBV5-4 to TRBJ2-1; D is possibly TRBD2 (5 bases). Trimming cost V 0 bases and J 0 bases, with 7 bases left between them. The CDR3 has 15 residues. Germline V gives CDR1 SGHNT, CDR2 YYREEE (reference sequence). CDR3 coding DNA: TGTGCCAGCAGCTTGGACAGCGGCTCCTACAATGAGCAGTTCTTC. Protein: CASSLDSGSYNEQFF.

This clone was seen many times. The chain has TRBV5-1 and TRBJ2-5, with D maybe TRBD1 (5 bases). This CDR3 is 13 amino acids long. Germline-derived CDR1 and CDR2 are SGHRS and YFSETQ. V lost 3 bases to trimming and J lost 4 bases, with 10 bases between them. The CDR3: CASSWGGRETQYF. As DNA, the CDR3 is TGCGCCAGCAGCTGGGGCGGACGAGAGACCCAGTACTTC.

This clone was detected only once. The rearrangement uses TRBV19 and TRBJ2-5; TRBD2 matches at 8 bases. The V gene's germline CDR1 is LNHDA and CDR2 SQIVND (reference sequence). This CDR3 is built from 15 residues. The J segment lost 4 bases and the V segment lost 1 base, leaving 5 bases of the junction unmatched. The CDR3 region has the DNA TGTGCCAGTAGTATAGCGGGGGGGCCGAGAGAGACCCAGTACTTC. Translated, it gives CASSIAGGPRETQYF.

V and J are TRBV11-3 and TRBJ1-1; D is unclear. The ends were cut back, 1 base at V and 6 bases at J, with 9 bases in the middle. The CDR3 has 13 residues. Germline assignment: CDR1 SGHNT and CDR2 YENEEA. CDR3: CASSLVNPSEAFF. The CDR3 nucleotides are TGTGCCAGCAGCTTAGTAAATCCTTCTGAAGCTTTCTTT.

The chain carries TRBV27 and TRBJ2-4; tentative D call: TRBD2 (7 bases). This CDR3 has 14 amino acids. Germline CDR1 reads MNHEY; CDR2 reads SMNVEV (reference sequence). V was clipped by 6 bases and J by 7 bases, with 16 bases between them. CDR3 amino acids: CASRDPGRGNIQYF. Written as DNA, the CDR3 is TGTGCCAGCAGGGACCCGGGGAGGGGGAACATTCAGTACTTC.

The CDR3 DNA reads TGCGCCAGCAGCTTTGACGTACAGGGTGACTATGGCTACACCTTC. It yields the protein CASSFDVQGDYGYTF. The gene calls are TRBV4-3 and TRBJ1-2; D is perhaps TRBD1 (6 bases). The V gene lost 5 bases and the J gene lost 3 bases, with 16 bases spanning the gap. Germline CDR1 reads LGHNA; CDR2 reads YSLEER. The CDR3 sequence is 15 residues long.

V and J are TRBV19 and TRBJ2-3, with TRBD2 identical over 10 bases. CDR3 length: 15 amino acids. Trimming cost V 6 bases and J 2 bases; bases outside gene matches: 5. Germline assignment: CDR1 LNHDA and CDR2 SQIVND (reference sequence). CDR3 sequence reads: CASSPGTSDTDTQYF. As DNA, the CDR3 is TGTGCCAGTAGCCCGGGGACTAGCGACACAGATACGCAGTATTTT.

The chain links TRBV6-4 to TRBJ2-7; the match to TRBD2 covers 10 bases. Trimming cost V 4 bases and J 6 bases; bases outside gene matches: 12. Per germline, CDR1 MRHNA and CDR2 SNTAGT. This CDR3 contains 16 residues. This CDR3 reads CASSAGLARSAGEQYV. The DNA of the CDR3 is TGTGCCAGCAGTGCGGGACTAGCGAGGAGCGCCGGCGAGCAGTACGTC.

The chain employs TRBV20-1 and TRBJ1-4; no definite D call. The CDR3 spans 11 residues. Germline lookup yields CDR1 DFQATT and CDR2 SNEGSKA (reference sequence). With 0 bases removed from V and 11 bases from J, the gap between germline ends came to 7 bases. The CDR3 DNA follows: TGCAGTGCTAGAGATAGCCGGAAACTGTTTTTT. The encoded protein is CSARDSRKLFF.

The chain is built from TRBV7-3 and TRBJ2-2; 10 bases align to TRBD2. With V trimmed by 2 bases and J by 7 bases, 4 bases remained unmatched. The CDR3 is 15 amino acids. Germline-derived CDR1 and CDR2 are SGHTA and FQGTGA. The DNA of the CDR3 is TGTGCCAGCAGCTTATTAGCGGGGGGAATCGGGGAGCTGTTTTTT. Translated: CASSLLAGGIGELFF.

This clone has just one count. This sequence joins TRBV25-1 and TRBJ1-1; the D gene is possibly TRBD1 (6 bases). Trimming removed 5 bases from V and 1 base from J, with 14 bases in between. Germline loops: CDR1 MGHDK, CDR2 SYGVNS. The CDR3 sequence is 15 residues long. CDR3 DNA sequence: TGTGCCAGCAGTTTCGTGGGGGCAGCGAACACTGAAGCTTTCTTT. Protein sequence: CASSFVGAANTEAFF.

This clone turned up a few times. This chain uses TRBV24-1 with TRBJ2-3, with D possibly TRBD1 on 6 matching bases. The CDR3 covers 16 residues. From germline, CDR1 is KGHDR and CDR2 SFDVKD. The V gene lost 3 bases and the J gene lost 2 bases, with 14 bases spanning the gap. This chain's CDR3 is CATSDRTGTITDTQYF. The CDR3 DNA reads as TGTGCCACCAGTGATCGAACCGGGACAATCACAGATACGCAGTATTTT.

The chain combines TRBV9 with TRBJ2-2; D call uncertain. The V gene's germline CDR1 is SGDLS and CDR2 YYNGEE. The CDR3 is made up of 15 amino acids. V was pared by 3 bases and J by 0 bases, with 9 bases between. CDR3 nucleotide sequence: TGTGCCAGCAGCGCTAGGTTTACGAACACCGGGGAGCTGTTTTTT. It translates to CASSARFTNTGELFF.

The CDR3 loop is CASSEGLADTGELFF. The CDR3 coding sequence is TGTGCCAGCAGCGAGGGACTAGCGGACACCGGGGAGCTGTTTTTT. The V gene is TRBV5-6, the J gene TRBJ2-2; 11 bases agree with TRBD2. CDR1 is SGHDT, CDR2 YYEEEE, per germline. V lost 4 bases, J lost 3 bases, and 2 bases stayed unmatched. This CDR3 has 15 residues.

The V gene is TRBV9, the J gene TRBJ1-6, with D possibly being TRBD1 (5 bases). The V and J ends lost 4 bases and 5 bases respectively, with 13 bases between them. The CDR3 consists of 15 residues. CDR1 and CDR2 (germline): SGDLS, YYNGEE. CDR3 amino acids: CASSPIAGHNSPLHF. In DNA, the CDR3 is TGTGCCAGCAGCCCCATAGCAGGGCATAATTCACCCCTCCACTTT. Full variable domain (missing parts from reference TRBV9 and TRBJ1-6): DSGVTQTPKHLITATGQRVTLRCSPRSGDLSVYWYQQSLDQGLQFLIQYYNGEERAKGNILERFSAQQFPDLHSELNLSSLELGDSALYFCASSPIAGHNSPLHFGNGTRLTVT.

In its sample, this clone ranks as large (0.1 to 1%). CDR3: CASSLGGGLAGDNEQFF. The CDR3 nucleotides are TGTGCCAGCAGCTTAGGCGGGGGACTAGCGGGGGACAATGAGCAGTTCTTC. This chain uses TRBV11-3 with TRBJ2-1; 14 positions agree with TRBD2. Germline V gene lookup returns CDR1 SGHNT and CDR2 YENEEA. The CDR3 contains 17 residues. The V segment lost 1 base and the J segment 5 bases; nucleotides outside the gene matches: 4. The whole variable domain, filled in from reference TRBV11-3 and TRBJ2-1, reads EAGVVQSPRYKIIEKKQPVAFWCNPISGHNTLYWYLQNLGQGPELLIRYENEEAVDDSQLPKDRFSAERLKGVDSTLKIQPAELGDSAVYLCASSLGGGLAGDNEQFFGPGTRLTVL.

There are a few counts of this clone. In DNA, the CDR3 is TGTGCCAGTAGTATTCAGGGGGCGGGAACCGGGGAGCTGTTTTTT. It yields the protein CASSIQGAGTGELFF. The chain has TRBV19 and TRBJ2-2, with 8 bases fitting TRBD1. Per the germline V gene, CDR1 is LNHDA and CDR2 is SQIVND (reference sequence). The V segment lost 3 bases and the J segment 5 bases; nucleotides outside the gene matches: 5. The CDR3 is 15 amino acids.

The chain carries TRBV10-3 and TRBJ2-7, with a weak D call TRBD2 (6 bases). The CDR3 loop spans 13 amino acids. Germline CDR1 reads ENHRY; CDR2 reads SYGVKD. Trimming took 10 bases from V and 3 from J, leaving 16 bases between them. In DNA, the CDR3 is TGTGCCACCTCCTCCGGGAGCAACTACGAGCAGTACGTC. Protein: CATSSGSNYEQYV.

Only a few counts were recorded for this clone. The chain uses TRBV10-1 and TRBJ1-5, with 7 bases that match TRBD1. Germline CDR1 is WNHNN and CDR2 is SYGVQD (reference sequence). V lost 6 bases, J lost 3 bases, and 5 bases stayed unmatched. The CDR3 sequence is 14 residues long. The CDR3 DNA reads TGCGCCAGCAGCCGGGACAGCAACAATCAGCCCCAGCATTTT. Translation: CASSRDSNNQPQHF.